The entry that follows covers one TCR beta chain sequence. The sample is drawn from a study of preoperative IRX-2 immunotherapy in early breast cancer. The treatment: preoperative locoregional IRX-2 cytokine immunotherapy. This phase Ib study tested locoregional IRX-2 cytokine immunotherapy given before surgery. Sequencing used immunoSEQ multiplex PCR; TCRdb keeps in-frame clones, though not all of them. The data contain some 25,000 clones, around 87% of them singletons. Trimming took 3 bases from V and 7 from J, leaving 19 bases between them. CDR1 MNHEY and CDR2 SMNVEV come from the germline V gene (reference sequence). The CDR3 loop spans 15 amino acids.

The genes are TRBV27 and TRBJ2-7; tentatively, D is TRBD2 (5 bases). The sample here was tumor tissue, taken after IRX-2 immunotherapy. The receptor comes from a human donor with breast cancer. The CDR3 bases are TGTGCCAGCAGTTTTGGCGGGCTCCCATTAGGGGAGCAGTACTTC. Residues: CASSFGGLPLGEQYF.